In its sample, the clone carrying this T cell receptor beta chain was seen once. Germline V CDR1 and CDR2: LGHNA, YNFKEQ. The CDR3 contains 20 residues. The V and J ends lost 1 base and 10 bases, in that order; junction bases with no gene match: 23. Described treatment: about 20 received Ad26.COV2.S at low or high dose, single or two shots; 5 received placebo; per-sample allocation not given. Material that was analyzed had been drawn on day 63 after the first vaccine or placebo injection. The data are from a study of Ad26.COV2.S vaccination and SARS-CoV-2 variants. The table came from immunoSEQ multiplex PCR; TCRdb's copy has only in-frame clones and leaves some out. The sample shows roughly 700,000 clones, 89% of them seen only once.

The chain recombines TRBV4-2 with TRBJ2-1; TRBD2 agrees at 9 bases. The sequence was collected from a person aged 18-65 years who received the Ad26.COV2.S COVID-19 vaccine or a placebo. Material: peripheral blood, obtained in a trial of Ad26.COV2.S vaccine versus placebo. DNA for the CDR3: TGTGCCAGCAGCCAAGTAATCTCGGTCGGGGCGGGAGGGGCCTCGAGGGAGCAGTTCTTC. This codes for CASSQVISVGAGGASREQFF.